One and the same sample provided the 17 T cell receptor beta chains below, sequenced in a study of blood T cell repertoires in COVID-19. The method was immunoSEQ multiplex PCR; TCRdb's version includes in-frame clones alone and lacks a portion of them. The table lists more than 90,000 clones, 85% of them singletons. Sample: peripheral blood. Source of these receptors: a man older than 75 with acute or convalescent COVID-19.

This chain joins TRBV6-6 and TRBJ1-1, with TRBD1 matching 10 bases. Germline CDR1 and CDR2: MNHNY and SVGAGI (reference sequence). The CDR3 is 15 residues long. Trimming at V came to 7 bases and at J to 5 bases, leaving 10 bases not matched to a gene. The CDR3 is CASTPGRDRGTEAFF. CDR3 bases: TGTGCCAGCACGCCGGGGAGGGACAGGGGAACTGAAGCTTTCTTT.

The chain has TRBV7-2 and TRBJ2-7, with TRBD2 identical over 10 bases. Germline assignment: CDR1 SGHTA and CDR2 FQGNSA. The CDR3 sequence is 19 residues long. The V segment lost 4 bases and the J segment 3 bases; nucleotides outside the gene matches: 18. In nucleotides, the CDR3 is TGTGCCAGCAGCTCCCGGGGGCAGGGAGGGCGGACTAGCGGCTACGAGCAGTACTTC. This encodes CASSSRGQGGRTSGYEQYF.

This CDR3 is CSASGTTAAPGEKLFF. The CDR3, as DNA: TGCAGTGCGAGTGGGACGACCGCGGCCCCAGGGGAAAAACTGTTTTTT. The chain has TRBV20-1 and TRBJ1-4, with D possibly TRBD1 on 5 matching bases. Trimming cost V 6 bases and J 8 bases, with 25 bases left between them. CDR1 is DFQATT, CDR2 SNEGSKA, per germline (reference sequence). The CDR3 totals 16 residues.

V is TRBV5-4 and J is TRBJ2-5; D remains ambiguous. V gave up 2 bases and J gave up 5 bases, with 7 bases separating them. CDR3 length equals 12 residues. Germline V gene data show CDR1 as SGHNT and CDR2 as YYREEE (reference sequence). Here the CDR3 reads CASSFPLETQYF. The CDR3 DNA reads as TGTGCCAGCAGCTTTCCCTTGGAGACCCAGTACTTC. The complete variable domain, with remaining parts taken from reference TRBV5-4 and TRBJ2-5, reads ETGVTQSPTHLIKTRGQQVTLRCSSQSGHNTVSWYQQALGQGPQFIFQYYREEENGRGNFPPRFSGLQFPNYSSELNVNALELDDSALYLCASSFPLETQYFGPGTRLLVL.

This clone was seen only once. The genes are TRBV6-2 or TRBV6-3 and TRBJ2-1; TRBD1 matches 7 bases. Germline CDR1 is MNHEY and CDR2 is SVGEGT. The trim removed 2 bases at V and 0 bases at J, leaving 1 base unmatched. This CDR3 comprises 15 residues. The CDR3 DNA follows: TGTGCCAGCAGTTACGGGACAGTCTCCTACAATGAGCAGTTCTTC. Translated: CASSYGTVSYNEQFF.

The CDR3 nucleotides are TGTGCCACCAGTGATCTTAGCGGGAGGGAGAATGAGCAGTTCTTC. It encodes CATSDLSGRENEQFF. The chain joins TRBV24-1 to TRBJ2-1; 11 positions match TRBD2. The CDR3 runs 15 residues. The J segment lost 7 bases and the V segment lost 3 bases, leaving 4 bases of the junction unmatched. CDR1 and CDR2 from the germline V gene are KGHDR and SFDVKD.

This clone was recorded only once. V and J are TRBV7-8 and TRBJ2-2; 11 bases match TRBD2. Per germline, CDR1 SGHVS and CDR2 FQNEAQ. The V and J ends lost 5 bases and 5 bases, in that order; junction bases with no gene match: 7. This CDR3 comprises 16 residues. The DNA of the CDR3 is TGTGCCAGCAGCAAAACCGGGACTAGCGGTACCGGGGAGCTGTTTTTT. It translates to CASSKTGTSGTGELFF. The complete variable domain, with remaining parts taken from reference TRBV7-8 and TRBJ2-2, reads GAGVSQSPRYKVAKRGQDVALRCDPISGHVSLFWYQQALGQGPEFLTYFQNEAQLDKSGLPSDRFFAERPEGSVSTLKIQRTQQEDSAVYLCASSKTGTSGTGELFFGEGSRLTVL.

The sample holds one count of this clone. The chain carries TRBV5-1 and TRBJ2-3; no definite D call. The CDR3 totals 15 residues. V was trimmed by 2 bases and J by 0 bases, leaving 10 bases between them. The V gene's germline CDR1 is SGHRS and CDR2 YFSETQ. CDR3 in DNA: TGCGCCAGCAGCTTAACGAGAGCTAGCACAGATACGCAGTATTTT. Its protein is CASSLTRASTDTQYF.

The rearrangement joins TRBV10-1 to TRBJ1-5; 7 bases are a match to TRBD1. The trim removed 8 bases at V and 5 bases at J, leaving 18 bases unmatched. CDR1 WNHNN and CDR2 SYGVQD come from the germline V gene (reference sequence). The CDR3 covers 17 residues. The CDR3 bases are TGCGCCAGCTACCTAGAGCGCATAGGGACAGAATATCAGCCCCAGCATTTT. Its translation: CASYLERIGTEYQPQHF.

CDR3 sequence (DNA): TGCGCCAGCAGCTTGTTGGCTAGCGGGGGCTCCTACGAGCAGTACTTC. Translation: CASSLLASGGSYEQYF. This rearrangement joins TRBV5-1 to TRBJ2-7, with 10 positions matching TRBD2. V dropped 1 base and J dropped 0; count of bases not matched to a gene: 4. Germline-derived CDR1 and CDR2 are SGHRS and YFSETQ. The CDR3 has 16 residues. Complete variable domain (other parts from reference TRBV5-1 and TRBJ2-7): KAGVTQTPRYLIKTRGQQVTLSCSPISGHRSVSWYQQTPGQGLQFLFEYFSETQRNKGNFPGRFSGRQFSNSRSEMNVSTLELGDSALYLCASSLLASGGSYEQYFGPGTRLTVT.

The rearrangement links TRBV19 to TRBJ2-2; the match to TRBD2 covers 13 bases. Germline CDR1 LNHDA, CDR2 SQIVND (reference sequence). Trimming at V came to 7 bases and at J to 4 bases, leaving 9 bases not matched to a gene. The CDR3 has 17 amino acids. CDR3 nucleotide sequence: TGTGCCAGTACCGTTCGGACTAGCGGGAGTAGCACCGGGGAGCTGTTTTTT. Residues: CASTVRTSGSSTGELFF.

The V gene is TRBV18, the J gene TRBJ1-5, with TRBD1 identical over 7 bases. The CDR3 runs to 14 residues. CDR1 and CDR2 from the germline V gene are KGHSH and LQKENI. Germline trimming cut 2 bases from V and 4 bases from J; bases unmatched to any gene: 2. The CDR3 DNA sequence: TGTGCCAGCTCACCAACACAGGGGAATCAGCCCCAGCATTTT. Translation: CASSPTQGNQPQHF.

The CDR3 coding sequence is TGTGCCAGCAGTTCCGCCGGGACAGCAAGCACAGATACGCAGTATTTT. It translates to CASSSAGTASTDTQYF. The gene calls are TRBV7-3 and TRBJ2-3, with 7 bases lining up with TRBD1. CDR1 is SGHTA and CDR2 is FQGTGA in the germline V gene. CDR3 length: 16 residues. With V trimmed by 6 bases and J by 0 bases, 9 bases remained unmatched.

The gene calls are TRBV10-3 and TRBJ2-5, with D unresolved. The V and J ends lost 2 bases and 4 bases respectively, with 8 bases between them. CDR3 length: 13 residues. Germline loops: CDR1 ENHRY, CDR2 SYGVKD. CDR3 sequence: CAISEKLRETQYF. CDR3 DNA sequence: TGTGCCATCAGTGAGAAGTTGAGAGAGACCCAGTACTTC.

A word on this clone: Other DNA sequences in this sample translate to the same CDR3. This sequence joins TRBV11-2 and TRBJ2-5; the D gene is possibly TRBD2 (6 bases). V lost 5 bases, J lost 2 bases, and 9 bases lay in between. Germline CDR1 SGHAT, CDR2 FQNNGV. This CDR3 comprises 13 residues. The CDR3 nucleotides are TGTGCCAGCAGCCTGGGGGGTCAAGAGACCCAGTACTTC. It encodes CASSLGGQETQYF.

The rearrangement links TRBV7-9 to TRBJ2-3; 8 nucleotides agree with TRBD1. Germline CDR1 and CDR2: SEHNR and FQNEAQ (reference sequence). The CDR3 is 14 amino acids. Trimming took 4 bases from V and 3 from J; bases not matched to a gene: 3. DNA for the CDR3: TGTGCCAGCAGCTCAGGACAGGGAACAGATACGCAGTATTTT. Its protein product is CASSSGQGTDTQYF. Based on the CDR3 plus reference TRBV7-9 and TRBJ2-3, the full variable domain is DTGVSQNPRHKITKRGQNVTFRCDPISEHNRLYWYRQTLGQGPEFLTYFQNEAQLEKSRLLSDRFSAERPKGSFSTLEIQRTEQGDSAMYLCASSSGQGTDTQYFGPGTRLTVL.

This clone has only a few counts. This chain links TRBV30 with TRBJ1-3; D gene unclear. CDR1 and CDR2 (germline): GTSNPN, SVGIG (reference sequence). This CDR3 has 13 residues. The V gene lost 5 bases and the J gene lost 4 bases, with 12 bases spanning the gap. The chain's CDR3 is CAWSSGSGNTIYF. CDR3 bases: TGTGCCTGGTCTTCCGGTAGCGGAAACACCATATATTTT.